One sample yielded the 17 T cell receptor beta chains listed below, sequenced in a study of CD8 T cells in ankylosing spondylitis. Their antigens are not known. General observations from the study: Among TCR beta sequences, a motif of several highly homologous variants appeared characteristic of ankylosing spondylitis blood.

In TCRdb, the 5' RACE reads were re-called with MiXCR into one record per CDR3 protein. The sample has some 330,000 distinct CDR3 sequences, roughly 8% seen once; the top ten hold 14% to 15%. Sequencing input: blood, either unsorted or a sorted T cell fraction (not recorded which). These receptor sequences come from a male donor with ankylosing spondylitis.

This clonotype was seen ten or more times. The CDR3 spells CASSFPTGDTGELFF. For the CDR3, the DNA is TGTGCCAGCAGTTTCCCTACGGGAGACACCGGGGAGCTGTTTTTT. The chain has TRBV6-5 and TRBJ2-2, with D perhaps matching TRBD2 (6 bases). Germline V gives CDR1 MNHEY, CDR2 SVGAGI. The CDR3 consists of 15 residues. The V and J ends lost 4 bases and 3 bases respectively, with 12 bases between them.

The V call is TRBV7-3, the J call TRBJ2-2, with a weak D call TRBD1 (6 bases). V was shortened by 3 bases and J by 7 bases, with 15 bases between the two germline ends. The CDR3 loop spans 15 amino acids. Germline V gives CDR1 SGHTA, CDR2 FQGTGA. The CDR3: CASSLRTGFSGELFF. In DNA, the CDR3 is TGTGCCAGCAGCTTGCGAACAGGGTTTAGCGGGGAGCTGTTTTTT.

This clonotype was detected a few times. The gene calls are TRBV7-2 and TRBJ2-1, with TRBD2 identical over 7 bases. The V gene's germline CDR1 is SGHTA and CDR2 FQGNSA. The CDR3 sequence is 14 residues long. V lost 0 bases and J lost 6; bases outside the gene matches: 2. The chain's CDR3 is CASSLAGGPNEQFF. CDR3 DNA: TGTGCCAGCAGCTTAGCGGGAGGGCCCAATGAGCAGTTCTTC.

Many counts were recorded for this clonotype. The V gene is TRBV12-3 or TRBV12-4, the J gene TRBJ2-1, with 7 nucleotides matching TRBD2. CDR3 size: 15 residues. J was trimmed by 1 base and V by 6 bases; bases with no gene match: 6. The CDR3 DNA follows: TGTGCCAGCAGGGCGCGGGAGTCGTCCTACAATGAGCAGTTCTTC. Its translation: CASRARESSYNEQFF.

The CDR3 DNA sequence: TGTGCCAGCTCACCAGAGACCACGTCCCAAGCTTTCTTT. It yields the protein CASSPETTSQAFF. This chain joins TRBV18 and TRBJ1-1, with unresolved D. The germline V and J ends were trimmed by 2 bases and 9 bases, with 13 bases remaining between them. Germline-derived CDR1 and CDR2 are KGHSH and LQKENI. The CDR3 loop spans 13 amino acids.

The chain uses TRBV20-1 and TRBJ1-5; possible D gene TRBD1, 6 bases. V shed 4 bases and J shed 0 bases, with 19 bases lying between them. The CDR3 contains 17 residues. CDR1 and CDR2 (germline): DFQATT, SNEGSKA (reference sequence). CDR3 nucleotides: TGCAGTGCTAAAGACAGGATCCCGACCCTTAGCAATCAGCCCCAGCATTTT. It translates to CSAKDRIPTLSNQPQHF.

There are a few counts of this clonotype. J is TRBJ2-3 and V is TRBV6-2 or TRBV6-3; D possibly corresponds to TRBD2 (6 bases). Trimming took off 1 base at V and 6 bases at J, with 14 bases between the two ends. The CDR3 is made up of 15 amino acids. CDR1 is MNHEY, CDR2 SVGEGT, per germline. The CDR3 region is CASSYLEGPLDTQYF. CDR3 in DNA: TGTGCCAGCAGTTACTTGGAGGGCCCTCTGGATACGCAGTATTTT.

In this sample, this clonotype turned up many times. The J gene is TRBJ2-3, the V gene TRBV5-1; D call uncertain. Trimming shortened V by 1 base and J by 2 bases, and 8 bases separated the two germline ends. CDR1 and CDR2 from the germline V gene are SGHRS and YFSETQ. This CDR3 comprises 14 residues. The CDR3: CASSLMDLTDTQYF. CDR3 DNA: TGCGCCAGCAGCTTGATGGACCTCACAGATACGCAGTATTTT.

This clonotype occurred a few times. The gene calls are TRBV29-1 and TRBJ2-2; possible D gene TRBD2, 6 bases. Trimming took off 7 bases at V and 5 bases at J, with 17 bases between the two ends. The CDR3 is 14 residues long. Germline-derived CDR1 and CDR2 are SQVTM and ANQGSEA. DNA for the CDR3: TGCAGCGCCTCTCTAGCGCCAGGGACCGGGGAGCTGTTTTTT. Translating it yields CSASLAPGTGELFF.

This clonotype has only a few counts. J is TRBJ2-2 and V is TRBV5-1; D tentatively fits TRBD1 or TRBD2 (5 bases each). CDR1 and CDR2 (germline): SGHRS, YFSETQ. V lost 5 bases and J 5 bases, leaving 10 bases between the germline ends. CDR3 length: 13 residues. CDR3 in amino acids: CASSPWGTGELFF. CDR3 bases: TGCGCCAGCAGTCCGTGGGGGACCGGGGAGCTGTTTTTT.

This clonotype was observed many times. The chain combines TRBV5-1 with TRBJ2-2; D is unresolved. The CDR3 totals 15 residues. The V end was cut by 0 bases, the J end by 0 bases, with 6 bases between. CDR1 and CDR2 from the germline V gene are SGHRS and YFSETQ. In DNA, the CDR3 is TGCGCCAGCAGCTTGGTCCAGGCGAACACCGGGGAGCTGTTTTTT. This translates into CASSLVQANTGELFF.

This clonotype appeared a few times. This chain joins TRBV25-1 and TRBJ2-7; maybe TRBD1 (6 bases). Germline V gives CDR1 MGHDK, CDR2 SYGVNS. The CDR3 contains 15 residues. V was cut by 6 bases and J by 3 bases, with 18 bases left in between. Here the CDR3 DNA reads TGTGCCAGCAGAGGCAACAGGGTCATCGACTACGAGCAGTACTTC. It yields the protein CASRGNRVIDYEQYF.

This clonotype was counted only a few times. This chain joins TRBV7-3 and TRBJ2-1, with TRBD2 matching 9 bases. Per germline, CDR1 SGHTA and CDR2 FQGTGA. This CDR3 is 15 amino acids long. Trimming cost V 5 bases and J 6 bases; bases outside gene matches: 8. This chain's CDR3 is CASSPLAGRINEQFF. CDR3 DNA: TGTGCCAGCAGCCCCCTAGCGGGACGAATCAATGAGCAGTTCTTC.

This clonotype was counted many times. The rearrangement joins TRBV11-2 to TRBJ1-6, with TRBD1 matching over 7 bases. From germline, CDR1 is SGHAT and CDR2 FQNNGV. The length of the CDR3 is 16 residues. J gave up 9 bases and V 4 bases, and 12 bases lay outside the gene matches. CDR3 sequence reads: CASSSTGAAASSPLHF. CDR3 DNA sequence: TGTGCCAGCAGCTCAACAGGGGCGGCGGCTAGTTCACCCCTCCACTTT.

The chain employs TRBV20-1 and TRBJ2-1; D is perhaps TRBD2 (5 bases). Trimming removed 6 bases from V and 12 bases from J, with 21 bases in between. The CDR3 has 13 amino acids. The germline V gene has CDR1 DFQATT and CDR2 SNEGSKA (reference sequence). CDR3 sequence reads: CSAERGGRGGQFF. The CDR3 DNA sequence: TGCAGTGCCGAAAGAGGTGGGAGAGGAGGGCAGTTCTTC.

This clonotype was seen more than once but under ten times. This chain links TRBV20-1 with TRBJ1-3; D ambiguous. This CDR3 contains 12 residues. The germline V gene encodes CDR1 DFQATT and CDR2 SNEGSKA (reference sequence). The ends were cut back, 0 bases at V and 8 bases at J, with 8 bases in the middle. The CDR3 DNA sequence: TGCAGTGCTAGAGACGGCGTGGACACCATATATTTT. It specifies CSARDGVDTIYF.

This chain connects TRBV7-9 to TRBJ2-2; tentatively, D is TRBD2 (5 bases). Germline CDR1 reads SEHNR; CDR2 reads FQNEAQ (reference sequence). The CDR3 is 15 residues long. Trimming pared 5 bases from V and 1 base from J, leaving 11 bases between. In nucleotides, the CDR3 is TGTGCCAGCAGCCCGCTAGCTGTGAACACCGGGGAGCTGTTTTTT. It is translated as CASSPLAVNTGELFF.